This TCR beta chain was captured in a study of CD8 T cells in Susac syndrome. Points from the study as a whole: The study's TCR sequencing and HLA analysis covered a relatively small number of individuals, and the study acknowledged this.

Negative isolation yielded CD4+ and CD8+ T cells, and FACS enriched TEMRA cells. Random hexamers were used to reverse transcribe an amount of about 0.45 to 1 ug RNA. Amplification of the TCR beta CDR3 was carried out by immunoSEQ multiplex PCR, which spanned a total of 54 Vbeta and 13 Jbeta segments. One entry per CDR3 protein, called by TCRdb with MiXCR from the immunoSEQ multiplex PCR reads. The repertoire includes under 350,000 distinct CDR3 sequences, 92% of them detected once, and about 0.07% sits in the top ten. Per the germline V gene, CDR1 is MRHNA and CDR2 is SNTAGT. J was trimmed by 6 bases and V by 1 base; bases with no gene match: 3. The CDR3 length is 13 residues. In the case of this clonotype: Its antigen remains unknown.

The chain is built from TRBV6-4 and TRBJ2-7; TRBD2 aligns across 7 bases. The receptor was derived from a human donor with multiple sclerosis. The sample was CD4+ T cells from PBMCs. The chain's CDR3 is CASSDFWEGEQYF. Written as DNA, the CDR3 is TGTGCCAGCAGTGACTTTTGGGAGGGCGAGCAGTACTTC.